These T cell receptor beta chains were read from a single sample in a study of cytomegalovirus exposure and HLA in healthy donors. This table comes from immunoSEQ multiplex PCR, and its TCRdb copy is limited to in-frame clones, with some not included. Of over 150,000 clones in the sample, 86% were seen once. Specimen: PBMCs. These receptors originate from a human donor in good health. Each CDR3 is given with its conserved first and last residue. D genes are given only for firm matches. Size tells how often a clone was seen (once, few, many) or the class of an expanded clone, and some rows leave it out.

cdr3_length: 12; j_call: TRBJ2-3; clone_size: .; d_call: .; v_call: TRBV29-1; cdr3_aa: CSVGWERSTQYF; cdr3_nt: TGCAGCGTTGGCTGGGAGCGGAGTACGCAGTATTTT
cdr3_length: 16; j_call: TRBJ2-7; clone_size: few; d_call: TRBD2; v_call: TRBV2; cdr3_aa: CASSVLAGGTGYEQYF; cdr3_nt: TGTGCCAGCAGTGTTTTAGCGGGAGGGACCGGCTACGAGCAGTACTTC
cdr3_length: 12; j_call: TRBJ2-1; clone_size: .; d_call: .; v_call: TRBV27; cdr3_aa: CASSLQGNEQFF; cdr3_nt: TGTGCCAGCAGCCTACAGGGAAATGAGCAGTTCTTC
cdr3_length: 14; j_call: TRBJ1-4; clone_size: .; d_call: .; v_call: TRBV28; cdr3_aa: CASNPAGVTEKLFF; cdr3_nt: TGTGCCAGCAACCCCGCAGGGGTTACGGAAAAACTGTTTTTT
cdr3_length: 16; j_call: TRBJ2-1; clone_size: .; d_call: TRBD1; v_call: TRBV28; cdr3_aa: CASSDRPGQGLNEQFF; cdr3_nt: TGTGCCAGCAGTGACCGACCGGGACAGGGTTTAAATGAGCAGTTCTTC
cdr3_length: 13; j_call: TRBJ1-1; clone_size: .; d_call: .; v_call: TRBV2; cdr3_aa: CASTLQGIAEAFF; cdr3_nt: TGTGCCAGCACTCTACAGGGTATAGCTGAAGCTTTCTTT
cdr3_length: 17; j_call: TRBJ2-3; clone_size: .; d_call: TRBD2; v_call: TRBV14; cdr3_aa: CASSQRVIAGYLDTQYF; cdr3_nt: TGTGCCAGCAGCCAAAGAGTGATAGCGGGGTATCTTGATACGCAGTATTTT
cdr3_length: 15; j_call: TRBJ2-7; clone_size: .; d_call: .; v_call: TRBV5-1; cdr3_aa: CASSLDVGPSYEQYF; cdr3_nt: TGCGCCAGCAGCTTGGACGTGGGGCCTTCCTACGAGCAGTACTTC
cdr3_length: 16; j_call: TRBJ1-5; clone_size: .; d_call: .; v_call: TRBV7-2; cdr3_aa: CASSPWGGSSNQPQHF; cdr3_nt: TGTGCCAGCAGCCCTTGGGGGGGATCTAGCAATCAGCCCCAGCATTTT
cdr3_length: 16; j_call: TRBJ2-1; clone_size: .; d_call: TRBD1; v_call: TRBV6-1; cdr3_aa: CASSERTGNAYNEQFF; cdr3_nt: TGTGCCAGCAGTGAGCGGACAGGTAATGCCTACAATGAGCAGTTCTTC
cdr3_length: 17; j_call: TRBJ2-7; clone_size: .; d_call: .; v_call: TRBV21-1; cdr3_aa: CASSKRWRLAGSCEQYF; cdr3_nt: TGTGCCAGCAGCAAACGCTGGCGGCTAGCGGGATCATGTGAGCAGTACTTC
cdr3_length: 13; j_call: TRBJ2-7; clone_size: .; d_call: .; v_call: TRBV10-3; cdr3_aa: CAIRPGDGYEQYF; cdr3_nt: TGTGCCATCAGGCCAGGGGACGGGTACGAGCAGTACTTC
cdr3_length: 15; j_call: TRBJ1-5; clone_size: .; d_call: TRBD1; v_call: TRBV6-5; cdr3_aa: CASRDTGQGNQPQHF; cdr3_nt: TGTGCCAGCAGAGATACGGGACAGGGTAATCAGCCCCAGCATTTT
cdr3_length: 12; j_call: TRBJ2-7; clone_size: .; d_call: .; v_call: TRBV6-1; cdr3_aa: CASIGATYEQYF; cdr3_nt: TGTGCCAGCATCGGTGCTACCTACGAGCAGTACTTC
cdr3_length: 16; j_call: TRBJ2-5; clone_size: .; d_call: TRBD1; v_call: TRBV4-1; cdr3_aa: CASSQVQDRGRETQYF; cdr3_nt: TGCGCCAGCAGCCAAGTACAGGACAGGGGGCGAGAGACCCAGTACTTC
cdr3_length: 15; j_call: TRBJ1-4; clone_size: .; d_call: .; v_call: TRBV5-1; cdr3_aa: CASSHLGGNNEKLFF; cdr3_nt: TGCGCCAGCTCACATCTCGGGGGGAATAATGAAAAACTGTTTTTT
cdr3_length: 16; j_call: TRBJ2-5; clone_size: .; d_call: .; v_call: TRBV13; cdr3_aa: CASSLDEEKNSETQYF; cdr3_nt: TGTGCCAGCAGCTTAGACGAGGAAAAGAACTCGGAGACCCAGTACTTC
cdr3_length: 14; j_call: TRBJ1-1; clone_size: .; d_call: .; v_call: TRBV19; cdr3_aa: CASSINPSASEAFF; cdr3_nt: TGTGCCAGTAGTATTAACCCTAGTGCCTCTGAAGCTTTCTTT
cdr3_length: 12; j_call: TRBJ1-5; clone_size: .; d_call: .; v_call: TRBV29-1; cdr3_aa: CSVRGSNQPQHF; cdr3_nt: TGCAGCGTCCGGGGGAGCAATCAGCCCCAGCATTTT
cdr3_length: 15; j_call: TRBJ2-5; clone_size: .; d_call: TRBD2; v_call: TRBV19; cdr3_aa: CASSTTSGGKETQYF; cdr3_nt: TGTGCCAGTAGTACCACTAGCGGGGGGAAAGAGACCCAGTACTTC
cdr3_length: 15; j_call: TRBJ2-3; clone_size: once; d_call: TRBD2; v_call: TRBV2; cdr3_aa: CASSSGTRGTDTQYF; cdr3_nt: TGTGCCAGCAGTTCCGGGACTAGGGGCACAGATACGCAGTATTTT
cdr3_length: 15; j_call: TRBJ2-6; clone_size: .; d_call: TRBD1; v_call: TRBV27; cdr3_aa: CASRLDRAGANVLTF; cdr3_nt: TGTGCCAGCAGATTAGACAGGGCTGGGGCCAACGTCCTGACTTTC
cdr3_length: 16; j_call: TRBJ2-1; clone_size: .; d_call: TRBD2; v_call: TRBV13; cdr3_aa: CASSLRSAGEGNEQFF; cdr3_nt: TGTGCCAGCAGCTTAAGGTCCGCGGGAGAAGGCAATGAGCAGTTCTTC
cdr3_length: 15; j_call: TRBJ1-1; clone_size: .; d_call: .; v_call: TRBV18; cdr3_aa: CASSHDDTLNTEAFF; cdr3_nt: TGTGCCAGCTCACATGACGACACGCTGAACACTGAAGCTTTCTTT
cdr3_length: 14; j_call: TRBJ1-5; clone_size: .; d_call: TRBD1; v_call: TRBV9; cdr3_aa: CASSAGQGYQPQHF; cdr3_nt: TGTGCCAGCAGCGCGGGACAGGGTTACCAGCCCCAGCATTTT
cdr3_length: 16; j_call: TRBJ2-3; clone_size: .; d_call: TRBD2; v_call: TRBV15; cdr3_aa: CATSRTGLARTDTQYF; cdr3_nt: TGTGCCACCAGCAGAACCGGACTAGCGCGCACAGATACGCAGTATTTT
cdr3_length: 13; j_call: TRBJ1-1; clone_size: .; d_call: TRBD1; v_call: TRBV6-5; cdr3_aa: CASTGQPNTEAFF; cdr3_nt: TGTGCCAGCACGGGACAGCCGAACACTGAAGCTTTCTTT
cdr3_length: 13; j_call: TRBJ1-1; clone_size: .; d_call: TRBD1; v_call: TRBV27; cdr3_aa: CASRRQGYTEAFF; cdr3_nt: TGTGCCAGCCGACGACAGGGTTACACTGAAGCTTTCTTT
cdr3_length: 14; j_call: TRBJ1-1; clone_size: .; d_call: .; v_call: TRBV19; cdr3_aa: CASSVGDMNTEAFF; cdr3_nt: TGTGCCAGTAGTGTCGGAGATATGAACACTGAAGCTTTCTTT
cdr3_length: 14; j_call: TRBJ1-4; clone_size: .; d_call: TRBD1; v_call: TRBV25-1; cdr3_aa: CASSEPTGDEKLFF; cdr3_nt: TGTGCCAGCAGTGAACCGACAGGGGACGAAAAACTGTTTTTT
cdr3_length: 13; j_call: TRBJ2-2; clone_size: .; d_call: .; v_call: TRBV18; cdr3_aa: CASSPAATGELFF; cdr3_nt: TGTGCCAGCTCACCGGCGGCCACCGGGGAGCTGTTTTTT
cdr3_length: 12; j_call: TRBJ2-7; clone_size: .; d_call: .; v_call: TRBV6-6; cdr3_aa: CASSKLGYEQYF; cdr3_nt: TGTGCCAGCAGCAAACTCGGCTACGAGCAGTACTTC
cdr3_length: 14; j_call: TRBJ1-4; clone_size: .; d_call: .; v_call: TRBV5-1; cdr3_aa: CASSLQGSGEKLFF; cdr3_nt: TGCGCCAGCAGCTTACAGGGATCAGGTGAAAAACTGTTTTTT
cdr3_length: 15; j_call: TRBJ2-3; clone_size: .; d_call: .; v_call: TRBV5-5; cdr3_aa: CASSLGGPDTDTQYF; cdr3_nt: TGTGCCAGCAGCCTGGGGGGGCCGGACACAGATACGCAGTATTTT
cdr3_length: 12; j_call: TRBJ2-3; clone_size: .; d_call: .; v_call: TRBV28; cdr3_aa: CASSLSRAAQYF; cdr3_nt: TGTGCCAGCAGTTTGTCCAGGGCTGCGCAGTATTTT
cdr3_length: 13; j_call: TRBJ2-7; clone_size: .; d_call: TRBD1; v_call: TRBV7-2; cdr3_aa: CASSLRQGYEQYF; cdr3_nt: TGTGCCAGCAGCTTAAGACAGGGCTACGAGCAGTACTTC
cdr3_length: 17; j_call: TRBJ1-1; clone_size: .; d_call: TRBD1; v_call: TRBV4-1; cdr3_aa: CASSQPDRGRMNTEAFF; cdr3_nt: TGCGCCAGCAGCCAACCCGACAGGGGGAGGATGAACACTGAAGCTTTCTTT
cdr3_length: 12; j_call: TRBJ1-5; clone_size: .; d_call: .; v_call: TRBV7-2; cdr3_aa: CASSVYNQPQHF; cdr3_nt: TGTGCCAGCAGTGTTTACAATCAGCCCCAGCATTTT
cdr3_length: 13; j_call: TRBJ2-5; clone_size: .; d_call: .; v_call: TRBV13; cdr3_aa: CASSFTGRETQYF; cdr3_nt: TGTGCCAGCAGCTTCACAGGGAGAGAGACCCAGTACTTC
cdr3_length: 13; j_call: TRBJ1-1; clone_size: .; d_call: .; v_call: TRBV7-2; cdr3_aa: CASSPRMNTEAFF; cdr3_nt: TGTGCCAGCAGCCCGCGTATGAACACTGAAGCTTTCTTT
cdr3_length: 15; j_call: TRBJ2-5; clone_size: few; d_call: TRBD2; v_call: TRBV4-1; cdr3_aa: CASSQALAGGETQYF; cdr3_nt: TGCGCCAGCAGCCAAGCGTTAGCGGGAGGAGAGACCCAGTACTTC
cdr3_length: 15; j_call: TRBJ2-1; clone_size: .; d_call: TRBD1; v_call: TRBV2; cdr3_aa: CASSLDRAGYNEQFF; cdr3_nt: TGTGCCAGCAGTCTAGACAGGGCGGGCTACAATGAGCAGTTCTTC
cdr3_length: 15; j_call: TRBJ2-6; clone_size: .; d_call: .; v_call: TRBV7-2; cdr3_aa: CASSHQASGANVLTF; cdr3_nt: TGTGCCAGCAGTCACCAAGCATCTGGGGCCAACGTCCTGACTTTC
cdr3_length: 14; j_call: TRBJ1-1; clone_size: .; d_call: .; v_call: TRBV5-5; cdr3_aa: CASTPGRASTEAFF; cdr3_nt: TGTGCCAGCACCCCGGGGAGGGCCTCGACTGAAGCTTTCTTT
cdr3_length: 13; j_call: TRBJ2-7; clone_size: .; d_call: .; v_call: TRBV27; cdr3_aa: CASSIDSIYEQYF; cdr3_nt: TGTGCCAGCAGTATAGACAGCATTTACGAGCAGTACTTC
cdr3_length: 15; j_call: TRBJ1-3; clone_size: .; d_call: .; v_call: TRBV6-5; cdr3_aa: CASSQGQLPGNTIYF; cdr3_nt: TGTGCCAGCAGTCAAGGACAGCTTCCTGGAAACACCATATATTTT
cdr3_length: 14; j_call: TRBJ2-5; clone_size: once; d_call: .; v_call: TRBV4-1; cdr3_aa: CASSPGLKKETQYF; cdr3_nt: TGCGCCAGCAGCCCGGGACTGAAGAAAGAGACCCAGTACTTC
cdr3_length: 15; j_call: TRBJ1-1; clone_size: many; d_call: TRBD1; v_call: TRBV2; cdr3_aa: CASDDPDRVNTEAFF; cdr3_nt: TGTGCCAGCGACGACCCCGACAGGGTGAACACTGAAGCTTTCTTT
cdr3_length: 13; j_call: TRBJ2-7; clone_size: .; d_call: .; v_call: TRBV7-2; cdr3_aa: CASSTRDNYEQYF; cdr3_nt: TGTGCCAGCAGCACCCGGGACAACTACGAGCAGTACTTC
cdr3_length: 14; j_call: TRBJ2-5; clone_size: .; d_call: TRBD2; v_call: TRBV2; cdr3_aa: CASRGPRGGETQYF; cdr3_nt: TGTGCCAGCAGGGGACCACGGGGAGGGGAGACCCAGTACTTC
cdr3_length: 14; j_call: TRBJ1-5; clone_size: once; d_call: .; v_call: TRBV27; cdr3_aa: CASSLSRLIRPQHF; cdr3_nt: TGTGCCAGCAGTTTGTCCCGACTAATCAGACCCCAGCATTTT
cdr3_length: 18; j_call: TRBJ1-3; clone_size: .; d_call: .; v_call: TRBV4-2; cdr3_aa: CASSQDHPPGASGNTIYF; cdr3_nt: TGTGCCAGCAGCCAAGATCACCCCCCAGGGGCCTCTGGAAACACCATATATTTT
cdr3_length: 14; j_call: TRBJ2-7; clone_size: .; d_call: .; v_call: TRBV29-1; cdr3_aa: CSVRDDSRSYEQYF; cdr3_nt: TGCAGCGTTAGAGACGACAGCCGCTCCTACGAGCAGTACTTC
cdr3_length: 14; j_call: TRBJ1-5; clone_size: .; d_call: .; v_call: TRBV2; cdr3_aa: CASSEDGRLQPQHF; cdr3_nt: TGTGCCAGCAGTGAAGATGGGCGATTGCAGCCCCAGCATTTT
cdr3_length: 17; j_call: TRBJ2-3; clone_size: .; d_call: TRBD2; v_call: TRBV7-2; cdr3_aa: CASSLASSGGARDTQYF; cdr3_nt: TGTGCCAGCAGCTTAGCGTCTAGCGGGGGGGCCAGGGATACGCAGTATTTT
cdr3_length: 13; j_call: TRBJ2-3; clone_size: .; d_call: .; v_call: TRBV9; cdr3_aa: CASSVVGTDTQYF; cdr3_nt: TGTGCCAGCAGCGTAGTCGGCACAGATACGCAGTATTTT
cdr3_length: 16; j_call: TRBJ2-3; clone_size: .; d_call: TRBD2; v_call: TRBV27; cdr3_aa: CASSPPAGAHTDTQYF; cdr3_nt: TGTGCCAGCAGTCCCCCAGCGGGAGCCCACACAGATACGCAGTATTTT
cdr3_length: 15; j_call: TRBJ2-3; clone_size: .; d_call: TRBD2; v_call: TRBV5-1; cdr3_aa: CASSTGTSGSDTQYF; cdr3_nt: TGCGCCAGCAGCACGGGGACTAGCGGGAGTGATACGCAGTATTTT
cdr3_length: 14; j_call: TRBJ1-1; clone_size: .; d_call: TRBD1; v_call: TRBV5-4; cdr3_aa: CASSTTGAGGEAFF; cdr3_nt: TGTGCCAGCAGCACAACAGGGGCTGGAGGGGAAGCTTTCTTT
cdr3_length: 15; j_call: TRBJ1-3; clone_size: .; d_call: .; v_call: TRBV5-6; cdr3_aa: CASSFNSRGGNTIYF; cdr3_nt: TGTGCCAGCAGCTTTAATTCGAGGGGGGGAAACACCATATATTTT